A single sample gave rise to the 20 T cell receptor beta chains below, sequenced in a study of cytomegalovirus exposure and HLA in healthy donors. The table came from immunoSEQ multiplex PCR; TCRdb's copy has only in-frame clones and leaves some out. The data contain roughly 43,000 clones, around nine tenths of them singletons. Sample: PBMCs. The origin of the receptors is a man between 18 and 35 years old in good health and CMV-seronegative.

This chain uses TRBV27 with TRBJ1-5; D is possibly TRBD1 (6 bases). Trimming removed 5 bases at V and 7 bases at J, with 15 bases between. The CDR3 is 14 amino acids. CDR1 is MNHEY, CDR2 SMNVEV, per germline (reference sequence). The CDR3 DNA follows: TGTGCCAGCAGTGGCCAGGGGATAGGCCAGCCCCAGCATTTT. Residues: CASSGQGIGQPQHF.

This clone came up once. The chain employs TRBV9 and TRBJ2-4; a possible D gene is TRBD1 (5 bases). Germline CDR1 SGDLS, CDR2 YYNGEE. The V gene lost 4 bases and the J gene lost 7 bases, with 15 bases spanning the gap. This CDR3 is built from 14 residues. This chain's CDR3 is CASSKRTDNNIQYF. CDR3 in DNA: TGTGCCAGCAGCAAGAGGACGGACAACAACATTCAGTACTTC.

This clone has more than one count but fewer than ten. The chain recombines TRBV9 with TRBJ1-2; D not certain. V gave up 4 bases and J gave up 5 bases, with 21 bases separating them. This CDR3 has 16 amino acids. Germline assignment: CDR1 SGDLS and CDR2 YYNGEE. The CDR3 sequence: CASSPLVALDRYGYTF. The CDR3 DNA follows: TGTGCCAGCAGCCCTTTAGTAGCACTCGATAGGTATGGCTACACCTTC.

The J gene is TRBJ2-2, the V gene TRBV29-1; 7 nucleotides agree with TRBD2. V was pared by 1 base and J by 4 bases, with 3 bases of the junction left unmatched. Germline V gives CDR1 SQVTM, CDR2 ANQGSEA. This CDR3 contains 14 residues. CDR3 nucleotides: TGCAGCGTTGAAGTCGGGGGGAGCACCGGGGAGCTGTTTTTT. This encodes CSVEVGGSTGELFF.

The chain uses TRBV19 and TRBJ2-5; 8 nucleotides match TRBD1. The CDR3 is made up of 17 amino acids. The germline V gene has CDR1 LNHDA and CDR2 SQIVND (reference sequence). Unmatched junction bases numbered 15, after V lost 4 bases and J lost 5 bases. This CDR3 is CASSRDGRGLILETQYF. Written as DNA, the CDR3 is TGTGCCAGTAGTAGAGATGGCAGGGGGCTCATTTTGGAGACCCAGTACTTC.

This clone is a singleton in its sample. CDR3 region: CATRDRGKETQYF. CDR3 in DNA: TGTGCCACCAGGGACAGGGGAAAAGAGACCCAGTACTTC. V usage is TRBV19 and J usage is TRBJ2-5, with 10 bases fitting TRBD1. J was trimmed by 3 bases and V by 10 bases; bases with no gene match: 5. Germline V gene data show CDR1 as LNHDA and CDR2 as SQIVND (reference sequence). The CDR3 has 13 residues.

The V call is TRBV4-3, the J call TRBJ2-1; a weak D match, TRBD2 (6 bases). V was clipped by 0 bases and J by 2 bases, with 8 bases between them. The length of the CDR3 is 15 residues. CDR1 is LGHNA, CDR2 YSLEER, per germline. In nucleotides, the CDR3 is TGCGCCAGCAGCCAAGAGTGGACTACCTACAATGAGCAGTTCTTC. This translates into CASSQEWTTYNEQFF.

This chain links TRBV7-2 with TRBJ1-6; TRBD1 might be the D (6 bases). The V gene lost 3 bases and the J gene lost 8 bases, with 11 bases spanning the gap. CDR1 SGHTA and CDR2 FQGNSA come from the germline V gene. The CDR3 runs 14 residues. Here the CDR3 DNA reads TGTGCCAGCAGCTTGGGCAGGGGTGATTCACCCCTCCACTTT. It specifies CASSLGRGDSPLHF.

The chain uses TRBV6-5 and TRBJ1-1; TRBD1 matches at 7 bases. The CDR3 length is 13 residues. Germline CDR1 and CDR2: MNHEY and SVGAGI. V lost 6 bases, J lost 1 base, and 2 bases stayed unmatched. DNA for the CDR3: TGTGCCAGCAGGGGACAGCCGAACACTGAAGCTTTCTTT. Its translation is CASRGQPNTEAFF.

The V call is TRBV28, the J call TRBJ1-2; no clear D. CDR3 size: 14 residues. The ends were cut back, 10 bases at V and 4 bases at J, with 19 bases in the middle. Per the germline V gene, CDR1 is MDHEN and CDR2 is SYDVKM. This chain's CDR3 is CATSLPYGSYGYTF. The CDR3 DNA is TGTGCCACGTCTCTGCCATATGGCAGCTATGGCTACACCTTC.

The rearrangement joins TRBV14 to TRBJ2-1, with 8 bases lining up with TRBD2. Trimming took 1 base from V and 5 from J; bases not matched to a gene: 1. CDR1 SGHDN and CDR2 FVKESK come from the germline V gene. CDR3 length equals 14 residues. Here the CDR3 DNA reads TGTGCCAGCAGCCAAGCGGGAGGGGACAATGAGCAGTTCTTC. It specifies CASSQAGGDNEQFF. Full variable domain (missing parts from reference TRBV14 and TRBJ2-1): EAGVTQFPSHSVIEKGQTVTLRCDPISGHDNLYWYRRVMGKEIKFLLHFVKESKQDESGMPNNRFLAERTGGTYSTLKVQPAELEDSGVYFCASSQAGGDNEQFFGPGTRLTVL.

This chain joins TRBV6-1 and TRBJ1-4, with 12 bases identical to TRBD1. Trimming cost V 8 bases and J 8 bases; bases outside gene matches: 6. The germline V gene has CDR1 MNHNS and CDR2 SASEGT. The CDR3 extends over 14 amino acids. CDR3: CASGRDRGREKLFF. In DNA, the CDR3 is TGTGCCAGCGGTCGGGACAGGGGGCGGGAAAAACTGTTTTTT.

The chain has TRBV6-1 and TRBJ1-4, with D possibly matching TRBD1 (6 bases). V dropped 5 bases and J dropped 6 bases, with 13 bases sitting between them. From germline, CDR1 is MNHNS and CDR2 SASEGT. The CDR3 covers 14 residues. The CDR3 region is CASSRTDRDEKLFF. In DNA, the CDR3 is TGTGCCAGCAGTAGGACAGACCGGGATGAAAAACTGTTTTTT.

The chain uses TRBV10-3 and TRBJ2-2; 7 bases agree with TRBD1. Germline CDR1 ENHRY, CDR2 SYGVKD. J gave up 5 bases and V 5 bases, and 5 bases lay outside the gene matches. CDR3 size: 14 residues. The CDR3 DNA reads TGTGCCATCAGTCCGGGACAGCAAACCGGGGAGCTGTTTTTT. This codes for CAISPGQQTGELFF.

The CDR3 sequence is CASSLVGSHEETQYF. Here the CDR3 DNA reads TGTGCCAGCAGCTTAGTCGGTAGCCACGAAGAGACCCAGTACTTC. V gene TRBV7-9 combines with J gene TRBJ2-5; D is ambiguous. Between the trimmed V and J ends, which lost 1 base and 3 bases, there was a span of 12 bases. The CDR3 is made up of 15 amino acids. Germline V gives CDR1 SEHNR, CDR2 FQNEAQ (reference sequence).

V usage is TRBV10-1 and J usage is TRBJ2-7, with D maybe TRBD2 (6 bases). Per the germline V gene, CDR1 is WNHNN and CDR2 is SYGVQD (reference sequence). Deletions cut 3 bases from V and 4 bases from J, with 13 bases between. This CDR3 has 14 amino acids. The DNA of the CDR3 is TGCGCCAGCAGTGACTGGGGGGAAAGGTACGAGCAGTACTTC. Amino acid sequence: CASSDWGERYEQYF.

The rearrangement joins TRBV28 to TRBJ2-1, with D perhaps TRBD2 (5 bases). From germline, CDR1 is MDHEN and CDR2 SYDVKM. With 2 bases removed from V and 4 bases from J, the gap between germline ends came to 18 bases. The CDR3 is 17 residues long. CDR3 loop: CASSLNPRTLSYNEQFF. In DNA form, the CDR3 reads TGTGCCAGCAGTTTAAATCCACGGACTTTATCTTACAATGAGCAGTTCTTC. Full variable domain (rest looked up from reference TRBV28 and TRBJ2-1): DVKVTQSSRYLVKRTGEKVFLECVQDMDHENMFWYRQDPGLGLRLIYFSYDVKMKEKGDIPEGYSVSREKKERFSLILESASTNQTSMYLCASSLNPRTLSYNEQFFGPGTRLTVL.

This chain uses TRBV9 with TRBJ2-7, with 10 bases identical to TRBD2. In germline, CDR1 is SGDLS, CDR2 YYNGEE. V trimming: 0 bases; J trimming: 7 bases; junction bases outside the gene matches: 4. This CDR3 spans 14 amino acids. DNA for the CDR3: TGTGCCAGCAGCGTAGAAGGGACTAGCGTGGAGCAGTACTTC. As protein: CASSVEGTSVEQYF.

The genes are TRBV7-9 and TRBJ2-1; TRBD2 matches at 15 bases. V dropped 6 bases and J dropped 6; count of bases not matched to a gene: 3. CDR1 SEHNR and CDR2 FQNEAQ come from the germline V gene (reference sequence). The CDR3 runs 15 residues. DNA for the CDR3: TGTGCCAGCAGTTGGGGACTAGCGGGGGGCAATGAGCAGTTCTTC. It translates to CASSWGLAGGNEQFF.

CDR3 bases: TGTGCCAGCAGCTTGGGGACAGGGAATTATTCACCCCTCCACTTT. Protein sequence: CASSLGTGNYSPLHF. The chain links TRBV5-4 to TRBJ1-6, with 8 bases that match TRBD1. The CDR3 is made up of 15 amino acids. V dropped 0 bases and J dropped 8; count of bases not matched to a gene: 4. Germline V CDR1 and CDR2: SGHNT, YYREEE (reference sequence).